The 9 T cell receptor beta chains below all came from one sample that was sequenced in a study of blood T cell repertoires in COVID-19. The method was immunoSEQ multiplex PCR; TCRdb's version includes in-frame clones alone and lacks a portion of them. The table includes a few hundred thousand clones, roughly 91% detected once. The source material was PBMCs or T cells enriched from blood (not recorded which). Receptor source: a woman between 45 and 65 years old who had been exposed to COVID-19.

CDR3 in DNA: TGTGCCAGCAGTAAGAGCCTGGGGCGAGAGAATTCACCCCTCCACTTT. It yields the protein CASSKSLGRENSPLHF. The rearrangement links TRBV28 to TRBJ1-6; tentatively, D is TRBD1 (5 bases). CDR1 MDHEN and CDR2 SYDVKM come from the germline V gene. Trimming pared 5 bases from V and 7 bases from J, leaving 18 bases between. The CDR3 runs to 16 residues.

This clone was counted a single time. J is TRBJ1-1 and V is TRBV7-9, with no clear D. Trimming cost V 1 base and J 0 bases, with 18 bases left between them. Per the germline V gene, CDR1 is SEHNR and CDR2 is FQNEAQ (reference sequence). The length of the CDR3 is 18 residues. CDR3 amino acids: CASSLVWQVPQLNTEAFF. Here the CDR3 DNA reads TGTGCCAGCAGCTTAGTGTGGCAGGTTCCCCAGCTGAACACTGAAGCTTTCTTT.

The CDR3 here is CATSRGTGHMNTEAFF. In nucleotides, the CDR3 is TGTGCCACCAGCAGAGGGACAGGGCACATGAACACTGAAGCTTTCTTT. The V gene is TRBV15, the J gene TRBJ1-1, with 8 bases that match TRBD1. V gave up 1 base and J gave up 0 bases; unmatched junction bases: 4. The CDR3 covers 16 residues. In germline, CDR1 is LNHNV, CDR2 YYDKDF (reference sequence).

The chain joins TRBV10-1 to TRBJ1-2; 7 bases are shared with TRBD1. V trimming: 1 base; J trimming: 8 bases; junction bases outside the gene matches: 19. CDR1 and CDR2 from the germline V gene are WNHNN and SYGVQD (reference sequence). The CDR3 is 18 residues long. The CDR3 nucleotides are TGCGCCAGCAGTGAGTACTCGTTAGGGACAGCCATTATGATCGGCTACACCTTC. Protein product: CASSEYSLGTAIMIGYTF.

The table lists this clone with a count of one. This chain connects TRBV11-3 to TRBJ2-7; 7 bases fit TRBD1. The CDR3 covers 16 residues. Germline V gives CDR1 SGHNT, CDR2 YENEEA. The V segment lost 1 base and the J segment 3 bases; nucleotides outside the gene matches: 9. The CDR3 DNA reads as TGTGCCAGCAGCTTAGCGGGCCGGACAGGAATCTACGAGCAGTACTTC. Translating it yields CASSLAGRTGIYEQYF. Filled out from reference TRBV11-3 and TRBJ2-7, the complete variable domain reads EAGVVQSPRYKIIEKKQPVAFWCNPISGHNTLYWYLQNLGQGPELLIRYENEEAVDDSQLPKDRFSAERLKGVDSTLKIQPAELGDSAVYLCASSLAGRTGIYEQYFGPGTRLTVT.

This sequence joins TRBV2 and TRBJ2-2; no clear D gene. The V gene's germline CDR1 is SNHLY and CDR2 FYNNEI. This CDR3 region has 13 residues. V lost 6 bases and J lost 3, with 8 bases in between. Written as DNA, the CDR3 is TGTGCCAGCAGGCTCGGTGACACCGGGGAGCTGTTTTTT. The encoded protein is CASRLGDTGELFF.

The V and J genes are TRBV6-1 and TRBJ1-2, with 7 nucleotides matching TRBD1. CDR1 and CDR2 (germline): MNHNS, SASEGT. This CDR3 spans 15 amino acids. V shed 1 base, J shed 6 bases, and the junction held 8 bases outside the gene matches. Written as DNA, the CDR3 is TGTGCCAGCAGTGAAGTTTCGTGGGACAGAAATGGCTACACCTTC. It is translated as CASSEVSWDRNGYTF.

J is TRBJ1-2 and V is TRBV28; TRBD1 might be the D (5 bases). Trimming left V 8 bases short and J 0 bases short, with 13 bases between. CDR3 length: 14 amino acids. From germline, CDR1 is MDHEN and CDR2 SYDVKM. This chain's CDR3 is CASRGKGTNYGYTF. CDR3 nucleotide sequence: TGTGCCAGCCGGGGGAAGGGGACTAACTATGGCTACACCTTC.

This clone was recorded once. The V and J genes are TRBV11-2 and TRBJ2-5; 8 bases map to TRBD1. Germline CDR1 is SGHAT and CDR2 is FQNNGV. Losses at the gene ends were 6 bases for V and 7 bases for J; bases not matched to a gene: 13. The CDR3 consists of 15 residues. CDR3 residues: CASRSQGAGGWTQYF. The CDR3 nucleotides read TGTGCCAGCAGATCCCAGGGGGCGGGTGGATGGACCCAGTACTTC.